This T cell receptor (beta chain) was captured in a study of identical twins. MiXCR, applied by TCRdb to the 5' RACE reads, yields one record per CDR3 protein. The table shows approximately 680,000 distinct CDR3 sequences, with about 7.1% occurring only once. In this sample, this clonotype turned up many times. The antigen is undetermined. Trimming removed 1 base at V and 6 bases at J, with 13 bases between. This CDR3 region has 15 residues. Germline CDR1 SGHDN, CDR2 FVKESK. Study outcomes and limitations: Among out-of-frame alpha sequences shared by twins, low generation probability occurred in excess.

These data are also associated with another study on yellow fever vaccine responses in identical twins.

The sequence derives from a young woman in good health. This sequence joins TRBV14 and TRBJ2-1; D perhaps matches TRBD1 (6 bases). Input material: PBMCs. CDR3 sequence: CASSQVQGTGNEQFF. The CDR3 DNA reads as TGTGCCAGCAGCCAAGTGCAGGGGACGGGCAATGAGCAGTTCTTC.